This T cell receptor (beta chain) was documented in a study of identical twins. The germline CDR1 and CDR2 sequences are MNHEY and SMNVEV (reference sequence). This CDR3 spans 13 amino acids. The trim removed 6 bases at V and 3 bases at J, leaving 3 bases unmatched. MiXCR, applied by TCRdb to the 5' RACE reads, yields one record per CDR3 protein. Among around 100,000 distinct CDR3 sequences listed, 5.9% were seen once. Study-level results: The more abundant beta clonotypes in cord blood had fewer insertions, and memory repertoires did not show this. Modeled out-of-frame TCR alpha sharing in monozygotic twins fell below observed levels. There is a chance that invariant MAIT and iNKT cells partially muddied zero-insertion analyses.

This clonotype was seen at least ten times. The antigen is unknown. This receptor was identified in a woman in her forties or fifties in good health. The sample taken for sequencing was memory T cells sorted from blood. This chain uses TRBV27 with TRBJ1-2; 8 positions match TRBD1. The CDR3 DNA is TGTGCCAGCAGCGAGACAGGGGACTATGGCTACACCTTC. It yields the protein CASSETGDYGYTF.